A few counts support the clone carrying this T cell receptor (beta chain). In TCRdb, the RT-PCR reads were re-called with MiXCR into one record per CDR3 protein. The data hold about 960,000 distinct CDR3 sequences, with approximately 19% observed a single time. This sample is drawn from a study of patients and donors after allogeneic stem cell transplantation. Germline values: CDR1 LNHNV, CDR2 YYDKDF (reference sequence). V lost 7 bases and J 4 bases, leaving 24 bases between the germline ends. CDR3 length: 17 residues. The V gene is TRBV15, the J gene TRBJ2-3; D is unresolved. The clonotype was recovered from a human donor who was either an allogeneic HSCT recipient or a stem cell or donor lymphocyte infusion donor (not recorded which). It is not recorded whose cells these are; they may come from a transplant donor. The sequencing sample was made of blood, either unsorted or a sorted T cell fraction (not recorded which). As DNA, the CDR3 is TGTGCCACCACCATGATACCAGGCACAACGAGCGCAGATACGCAGTATTTT. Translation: CATTMIPGTTSADTQYF.